This TCR beta chain came from a study of human T cells and chemical hapten exposure. TCRdb reanalysed the RACE reads using MiXCR and keeps one entry per CDR3 protein. This sample carries some 380,000 distinct CDR3 sequences, 4% to 5.5% of them seen once, and the ten largest clones take under 2.5%. Time point in this sample: patch test 1, 2 weeks after DPC sensitization. Described treatment: therapeutic diphenylcyclopropenone sensitization with weekly scalp DPC. In this sample, this clonotype turned up a few times. The J segment lost 0 bases and the V segment lost 5 bases, leaving 6 bases of the junction unmatched. Germline CDR1 SGHVS, CDR2 FQNEAQ. This CDR3 is 16 amino acids long.

This TCR came from a woman aged 50 to 60 with alopecia areata. Some clones in this sample may be carry-over from other donors' samples. The chain joins TRBV7-8 to TRBJ2-1, with TRBD1 matching over 8 bases. This sample comprised whole blood, obtained in connection with sensitization to the hapten diphenylcyclopropenone (DPC). The CDR3 nucleotides are TGTGCCAGCAGCACCCCGGACAGGGCCTCCTACAATGAGCAGTTCTTC. Amino acid sequence: CASSTPDRASYNEQFF. Full variable domain (missing parts from reference TRBV7-8 and TRBJ2-1): GAGVSQSPRYKVAKRGQDVALRCDPISGHVSLFWYQQALGQGPEFLTYFQNEAQLDKSGLPSDRFFAERPEGSVSTLKIQRTQQEDSAVYLCASSTPDRASYNEQFFGPGTRLTVL.